These 17 T cell receptor beta chains originate from one sample sequenced in a study of early T cells in non-severe SARS-CoV-2 infection. MiXCR, run by TCRdb on the 5' RACE reads, gives a single entry per CDR3 protein. Of about 83,000 distinct CDR3 sequences in the sample, 8.5% to 12% were seen once. Source: whole blood, taken at baseline. The receptors shown here come from an adult who was a healthcare worker with PCR-confirmed SARS-CoV-2 infection or an uninfected control (not recorded which).

The CDR3 is CASSSQGQGVVGEQFF. CDR3 DNA sequence: TGTGCCAGCAGCTCGCAGGGACAGGGGGTAGTTGGTGAGCAGTTCTTC. The V and J genes are TRBV27 and TRBJ2-1, with 11 nucleotides matching TRBD1. Germline-derived CDR1 and CDR2 are MNHEY and SMNVEV (reference sequence). V was clipped by 6 bases and J by 9 bases; unmatched bases: 13. The CDR3 extends over 16 amino acids.

The chain uses TRBV7-9 and TRBJ2-1; D tentatively reads TRBD1 or TRBD2 (6 bases each). The CDR3 covers 15 residues. V was shortened by 2 bases and J by 2 bases, with 10 bases between the two germline ends. Per the germline V gene, CDR1 is SEHNR and CDR2 is FQNEAQ (reference sequence). The CDR3 nucleotides are TGTGCCAGCAGCTTAAGGGGGGACACCTACAATGAGCAGTTCTTC. It codes for CASSLRGDTYNEQFF.

The chain links TRBV9 to TRBJ2-1; D unclear. CDR3 size: 15 residues. Looked up from germline, CDR1 is SGDLS and CDR2 is YYNGEE. V lost 3 bases and J 0 bases, leaving 10 bases between the germline ends. The CDR3 reads CASSATPSSYNEQFF. The DNA for the CDR3 is TGTGCCAGCAGCGCGACTCCAAGCTCCTACAATGAGCAGTTCTTC.

This clonotype turned up a few times. The CDR3 here is CASSPPRRREMETQYF. Written as DNA, the CDR3 is TGTGCCAGCAGTCCCCCGCGGCGGCGGGAGATGGAGACCCAGTACTTC. The chain joins TRBV28 to TRBJ2-5; 7 bases match TRBD2. The germline V gene has CDR1 MDHEN and CDR2 SYDVKM. The CDR3 has 16 amino acids. The trim removed 5 bases at V and 5 bases at J, leaving 14 bases unmatched.

The chain employs TRBV10-1 and TRBJ2-7, with a possible D match to TRBD2 (6 bases). This CDR3 has 20 amino acids. Deletions cut 3 bases from V and 3 bases from J, with 30 bases between. Per germline, CDR1 WNHNN and CDR2 SYGVQD (reference sequence). CDR3 loop: CASSEKVGGSGAPPGYEQYF. CDR3 in DNA: TGCGCCAGCAGTGAAAAGGTCGGAGGTAGCGGAGCACCCCCAGGCTACGAGCAGTACTTC.

This clonotype was observed many times. The J gene is TRBJ2-1, the V gene TRBV20-1; D is perhaps TRBD1 (5 bases). Trimming pared 4 bases from V and 0 bases from J, leaving 28 bases between. The CDR3 is 20 residues long. Germline V gene data show CDR1 as DFQATT and CDR2 as SNEGSKA (reference sequence). CDR3 DNA: TGCAGTGCTATAGACAGATCCCTCCCCACTACAGTCAACTCCTACAATGAGCAGTTCTTC. Translated: CSAIDRSLPTTVNSYNEQFF.

This clonotype was counted only a few times. CDR3 coding DNA: TGTGCCAGCAGGACAAGCACAGATACGCAGTATTTT. Translated, it gives CASRTSTDTQYF. This rearrangement joins TRBV28 to TRBJ2-3, with no clear D. The CDR3 has 12 residues. Between the trimmed V and J ends, which lost 6 bases and 0 bases, there was a span of 4 bases. Germline-derived CDR1 and CDR2 are MDHEN and SYDVKM.

This clonotype was detected ten times or more. This chain links TRBV14 with TRBJ2-6; D perhaps matches TRBD2 (6 bases). The CDR3 runs 15 residues. Germline V gene sequence: CDR1 SGHDN, CDR2 FVKESK. Trimming left V 4 bases short and J 2 bases short, with 9 bases between. The DNA for the CDR3 is TGTGCCAGCAGCCGGGGGGTCCCTGGGGCCAACGTCCTGACTTTC. Protein: CASSRGVPGANVLTF.

The chain employs TRBV5-5 and TRBJ2-3; no reliable D call. Germline CDR1 SGHKS, CDR2 YYEKEE (reference sequence). V shed 2 bases and J shed 1 base, with 5 bases lying between them. This CDR3 spans 13 amino acids. The CDR3 here is CASSFIGTDTQYF. The CDR3 nucleotides are TGTGCCAGCAGCTTCATTGGCACAGATACGCAGTATTTT.

At least ten counts were recorded for this clonotype. The chain links TRBV9 to TRBJ2-2; no firm D call. The CDR3 length is 13 residues. The ends were cut back, 0 bases at V and 6 bases at J, with 6 bases in the middle. CDR1 and CDR2 from the germline V gene are SGDLS and YYNGEE. The chain's CDR3 is CASSVATAGELFF. In DNA, the CDR3 is TGTGCCAGCAGCGTAGCTACGGCCGGGGAGCTGTTTTTT.

This clonotype occurred a few times. The gene calls are TRBV10-3 and TRBJ2-7, with a weak D call TRBD2 (5 bases). Germline CDR1 ENHRY, CDR2 SYGVKD. The V end was cut by 3 bases, the J end by 7 bases, with 13 bases between. The CDR3 has 13 residues. CDR3 residues: CAISERAPGEQYF. In nucleotides, the CDR3 is TGTGCCATCAGTGAACGGGCCCCGGGAGAGCAGTACTTC.

This clonotype was seen at least ten times. The rearrangement links TRBV7-2 to TRBJ2-3, with no clear D. The CDR3 has 13 residues. Trimming took off 6 bases at V and 5 bases at J, with 12 bases between the two ends. Germline lookup yields CDR1 SGHTA and CDR2 FQGNSA. The CDR3 loop reads CASRQNRGDTQYF. Written as DNA, the CDR3 is TGTGCCAGCAGACAGAACCGCGGAGATACGCAGTATTTT.

In this sample, this clonotype turned up a few times. The rearrangement uses TRBV7-9 and TRBJ1-2, with TRBD1 matching over 7 bases. With 2 bases clipped from V and 4 bases from J, the junction kept 10 bases outside the gene matches. CDR1 and CDR2 from the germline V gene are SEHNR and FQNEAQ (reference sequence). The CDR3 length is 16 residues. CDR3 in amino acids: CASSLSRQGRVYGYTF. In DNA form, the CDR3 reads TGTGCCAGCAGCTTATCCCGACAGGGCCGAGTCTATGGCTACACCTTC.

The chain uses TRBV28 and TRBJ2-1, with 8 bases lining up with TRBD1. The CDR3 spans 13 residues. The germline V gene encodes CDR1 MDHEN and CDR2 SYDVKM. With 1 base clipped from V and 10 bases from J, the junction kept 3 bases outside the gene matches. Here the CDR3 reads CASSLSHRGEQFF. The CDR3, as DNA: TGTGCCAGCAGTTTATCCCACAGGGGGGAGCAGTTCTTC.

A few counts support this clonotype. The V and J genes are TRBV14 and TRBJ2-1; the D gene is possibly TRBD2 (5 bases). CDR1 is SGHDN, CDR2 FVKESK, per germline. The V and J ends lost 3 bases and 9 bases respectively, with 15 bases between them. CDR3 length equals 14 residues. CDR3 protein: CASSQFWSAGEQFF. CDR3 sequence (DNA): TGTGCCAGCAGCCAGTTCTGGTCCGCGGGTGAGCAGTTCTTC.

This clonotype was counted between two and nine times. This chain connects TRBV6-6 to TRBJ2-1; 8 bases match TRBD2. The CDR3 consists of 13 residues. V dropped 11 bases and J dropped 7; count of bases not matched to a gene: 10. The germline V gene has CDR1 MNHNY and CDR2 SVGAGI (reference sequence). The CDR3 bases are TGTGCCGCCCCGGGACTAGTCTGGAATGAGCAGTTCTTC. Its translation: CAAPGLVWNEQFF.

A few counts support this clonotype. J is TRBJ2-7 and V is TRBV4-1; 7 positions match TRBD2. The V gene's germline CDR1 is MGHRA and CDR2 YSYEKL. The CDR3 contains 14 residues. The V and J ends lost 1 base and 5 bases, in that order; junction bases with no gene match: 5. CDR3 nucleotide sequence: TGCGCCAGCAGCCAAGGGGACTACAAGAACGAGCAGTACTTC. Translated, it gives CASSQGDYKNEQYF.